A selection of T cell receptor beta chains follows, all from one sample in a study of blood T cells in healthy people across ages. TCRdb fed the 5' RACE reads into MiXCR, producing one record per CDR3 protein. The sample lists some 1.5 million distinct CDR3 sequences; 28% were seen once. Material for sequencing was blood. The receptors shown here come from a woman younger than 45 in good health. The CDR3 runs from the conserved cysteine through the conserved F or W. The order of the fields is V gene, clone size, CDR3 protein. The size entry is marked missing in some rows and otherwise reads once, few, many or a size class.

TRBV12-5 . CASGGTSGYNNEQFF
TRBV19 . CASSKQAGTEAFF
TRBV5-1 few CASWANYNEQFF
TRBV7-9 . CASSQDSRDSGNTIYF
TRBV11-2 few CASSLEKGSYNEQFF
TRBV11-2 . CASSFTGTGPFYEQYF
TRBV20-1 many CSAAPGQGETQYF
TRBV5-6 . CASSTRVGSHYGYTF
TRBV28 many CASSLIRGNYGYTF
TRBV11-2 . CASKWTGGGGYTF
TRBV5-6 once CASSLAGDGYGYTF
TRBV20-1 . CSARLLQTEAFF
TRBV7-3 . CASSPRPGGTSGELFF
TRBV7-9 few CASRQTGDSGANVLTF
TRBV7-2 many CASSSRKAADTQYF
TRBV11-3 few CASSLDSSTAYEQYF
TRBV4-1 many CASSTGVVGEKLFF
TRBV3-1 . CASSRGKGTDTQYF
TRBV12-3/TRBV12-4 many CASSLGAGSSYNSPLHF
TRBV20-1 . CSARDSGGQSYNEQYF
TRBV6-6 few CASRVEAGRTYEQYF
TRBV4-1 . CASSQDGGVDTEAFF
TRBV20-1 . CSARDTIGGRADNEQFF
TRBV9 . CASSPQGEGRVAFF
TRBV6-2/TRBV6-3 . CASTPGGRGQPQHF
TRBV27 . CASRPIRSADTQYF
TRBV7-2 . CASSLASGPDTQYF
TRBV2 few CASGRPGQGDEKLFF
TRBV12-5 . CASGFRLEETQYF
TRBV7-2 many CASSSPDRVYEQYF
TRBV29-1 few CSGGEIYGYTF
TRBV27 . CASKPGTGANEKLFF
TRBV4-3 . CASSLGWAGGLAGTPDTQYF
TRBV28 many CASSLGGSGGPQHF
TRBV7-2 few CASSLGSMSGSHHNEQFF
TRBV11-1 . CASSLEEYNEQFF
TRBV7-9 few CASSPLVLGRNEQFF
TRBV2 few CASSGPLGQGRLSGYTF